A single sample is the source of the 21 T cell receptor beta chains below, sequenced in a study of cytotoxic CD8 clonotypes in ibrutinib-treated CLL. Assay used: immunoSEQ multiplex PCR; TCRdb lists only in-frame clones, some missing. Seen here are roughly 150,000 clones, 60% to 85% observed once, and the top ten hold 5.1%. The input for sequencing was PBMCs, taken after 24 months of ibrutinib treatment. These receptors all come from a human donor with chronic lymphocytic leukemia.

This clone occurred a few times. V usage is TRBV5-6 and J usage is TRBJ1-6, with D uncertain. The V gene lost 6 bases and the J gene lost 5 bases, with 9 bases spanning the gap. This CDR3 is 13 amino acids long. Germline CDR1 reads SGHDT; CDR2 reads YYEEEE. The CDR3 sequence: CASTATDNSPLHF. Written as DNA, the CDR3 is TGTGCCAGCACCGCCACAGATAATTCACCCCTCCACTTT.

The chain couples TRBV28 to TRBJ2-2; D could derive from TRBD1 or TRBD2 (5 bases each). CDR3 size: 12 residues. The ends were cut back, 7 bases at V and 5 bases at J, with 8 bases in the middle. The V gene's germline CDR1 is MDHEN and CDR2 SYDVKM. The CDR3 DNA follows: TGTGCCAGCATTGAGGGGACCGGGGAGCTGTTTTTT. Residues: CASIEGTGELFF.

The sample holds a few counts of this clone. This rearrangement joins TRBV19 to TRBJ2-3, with D perhaps given as TRBD1 or TRBD2 (6 bases each). Germline CDR1 reads LNHDA; CDR2 reads SQIVND (reference sequence). Trimming pared 3 bases from V and 4 bases from J, leaving 11 bases between. CDR3 size: 14 residues. CDR3 region: CASSMGRGADTQYF. The CDR3 DNA reads as TGTGCCAGTAGTATGGGAAGGGGGGCAGATACGCAGTATTTT.

For the CDR3, the DNA is TGTGCCAGCAGTGAGTCCCAAGGGGTCGGCGCTTTCTTT. Translated, it gives CASSESQGVGAFF. The V gene is TRBV6-1, the J gene TRBJ1-1; tentatively, D is TRBD1 (5 bases). Trimming shortened V by 3 bases and J by 11 bases, and 16 bases separated the two germline ends. There are 13 residues in the CDR3. Germline CDR1 and CDR2: MNHNS and SASEGT.

A word on this clone: The sample holds other DNA sequences that translate to the same CDR3. The chain joins TRBV7-3 to TRBJ2-5; the D gene is possibly TRBD1 (5 bases). V was trimmed by 3 bases and J by 5 bases, leaving 10 bases between them. CDR3 length: 13 amino acids. Germline CDR1 is SGHTA and CDR2 is FQGTGA. This CDR3 is CASSLGQGETQYF. The CDR3 DNA is TGTGCCAGCAGCTTGGGTCAGGGTGAGACCCAGTACTTC.

This clone came up a few times. The V gene is TRBV5-1, the J gene TRBJ1-4; D call uncertain. V was trimmed by 4 bases and J by 8 bases, leaving 15 bases between them. CDR3 size: 14 residues. Germline V gene sequence: CDR1 SGHRS, CDR2 YFSETQ. DNA of the CDR3: TGCGCCAGCAGCCCGGCGGGCTTTGGGGAAAAACTGTTTTTT. Its protein is CASSPAGFGEKLFF.

V is TRBV7-6 and J is TRBJ2-1, with TRBD2 as a possible D gene (6 bases). The V gene's germline CDR1 is SGHVS and CDR2 FNYEAQ. The CDR3 length is 13 residues. The V gene lost 0 bases and the J gene lost 12 bases, with 12 bases spanning the gap. CDR3 residues: CASSLAGGRGQFF. Written as DNA, the CDR3 is TGTGCCAGCAGCTTAGCGGGAGGCCGCGGGCAGTTCTTC.

This clone was observed once. This chain uses TRBV4-3 with TRBJ2-7; D tentatively reads TRBD1 or TRBD2 (5 bases each). The germline gives CDR1 LGHNA, CDR2 YSLEER. V gave up 0 bases and J gave up 5 bases, with 14 bases separating them. The CDR3 spans 15 residues. DNA for the CDR3: TGCGCCAGCAGCCAAGATGGGACGTCCGAGGACGAGCAGTACTTC. Amino acids: CASSQDGTSEDEQYF.

V gene TRBV5-5 combines with J gene TRBJ2-1; tentatively, D is TRBD2 (5 bases). CDR1 is SGHKS, CDR2 YYEKEE, per germline (reference sequence). V lost 0 bases and J 2 bases, leaving 12 bases between the germline ends. The CDR3 length is 16 residues. In nucleotides, the CDR3 is TGTGCCAGCAGCTTGGGCCCGACTACCCCCTACAATGAGCAGTTCTTC. Its protein product is CASSLGPTTPYNEQFF.

This clone was found once. This likely came from a read error, as a far larger clone is one base away. CDR3 DNA: TGTGCCAGCAGCCCCGACAGCTATGGCTACACCTTC. Its protein is CASSPDSYGYTF. The gene calls are TRBV6-6 and TRBJ1-2, with D maybe TRBD1 (5 bases). CDR3 length equals 12 residues. Germline V lookup: CDR1 MNHNY, CDR2 SVGAGI (reference sequence). The V end was cut by 6 bases, the J end by 4 bases, with 9 bases between.

There are a few counts of this clone. CDR3 DNA sequence: TGTGCCAGCAGCAACCATACAGGGGGGGACGAAAAACTGTTTTTT. It codes for CASSNHTGGDEKLFF. The rearrangement joins TRBV11-3 to TRBJ1-4; 8 bases match TRBD1. V shed 5 bases and J 8 bases; nucleotides not matched to a gene: 10. CDR1 is SGHNT, CDR2 YENEEA, per germline. CDR3 length: 15 residues.

The V call is TRBV5-4, the J call TRBJ2-1, with 9 positions matching TRBD2. CDR3 length: 14 residues. J was trimmed by 5 bases and V by 0 bases; bases with no gene match: 0. Germline lookup yields CDR1 SGHNT and CDR2 YYREEE (reference sequence). CDR3 coding DNA: TGTGCCAGCAGCTTGGGGACTAGCGACAATGAGCAGTTCTTC. This gives the protein CASSLGTSDNEQFF.

The chain uses TRBV28 and TRBJ1-1, with D perhaps matching TRBD1 (5 bases). Trimming removed 8 bases at V and 1 base at J, with 20 bases between. Germline CDR1 MDHEN, CDR2 SYDVKM. The CDR3 sequence is 16 residues long. This CDR3 reads CASPPTALKGNTEAFF. CDR3 sequence (DNA): TGTGCCAGCCCCCCGACAGCCTTAAAGGGGAACACTGAAGCTTTCTTT. Together with reference TRBV28 and TRBJ1-1, the CDR3 gives the full variable domain: DVKVTQSSRYLVKRTGEKVFLECVQDMDHENMFWYRQDPGLGLRLIYFSYDVKMKEKGDIPEGYSVSREKKERFSLILESASTNQTSMYLCASPPTALKGNTEAFFGQGTRLTVV.

The chain recombines TRBV5-1 with TRBJ2-7, with D possibly matching TRBD2 (5 bases). Trimming pared 0 bases from V and 2 bases from J, leaving 15 bases between. This CDR3 has 16 amino acids. The V gene's germline CDR1 is SGHRS and CDR2 YFSETQ. In nucleotides, the CDR3 is TGCGCCAGCAGCTTGGGGCCGGGGTTGCCACCCTACGAGCAGTACTTC. Translating gives CASSLGPGLPPYEQYF.

The CDR3 DNA is TGTGCCAGCAGCCCTACCGGAGCCGATCGTCCCTACGAGCAGTACTTC. It yields the protein CASSPTGADRPYEQYF. This chain joins TRBV4-2 and TRBJ2-7, with D hard to call. Germline lookup yields CDR1 LGHNA and CDR2 YNFKEQ. The ends were cut back, 4 bases at V and 2 bases at J, with 18 bases in the middle. The CDR3 has 16 residues.

The chain joins TRBV4-2 to TRBJ2-5; weak D call: TRBD1 (6 bases). Looked up from germline, CDR1 is LGHNA and CDR2 is YNFKEQ. The ends were cut back, 1 base at V and 2 bases at J, with 14 bases in the middle. This CDR3 has 16 residues. DNA for the CDR3: TGTGCCAGCAGCCAAGCCCCAACAGGGTGGCAAGAGACCCAGTACTTC. Its protein is CASSQAPTGWQETQYF.

The gene calls are TRBV6-6 and TRBJ1-2; tentatively, D is TRBD1 (5 bases). The CDR3 is made up of 14 amino acids. V was pared by 2 bases and J by 2 bases, with 9 bases between. Germline V lookup: CDR1 MNHNY, CDR2 SVGAGI (reference sequence). The CDR3 protein is CASSYGARNYGYTF. In DNA form, the CDR3 reads TGTGCCAGCAGTTACGGGGCAAGGAACTATGGCTACACCTTC.

V and J are TRBV28 and TRBJ1-4; 7 nucleotides line up with TRBD1. V gave up 0 bases and J gave up 3 bases; unmatched junction bases: 1. There are 15 residues in the CDR3. The germline V gene encodes CDR1 MDHEN and CDR2 SYDVKM. CDR3 DNA: TGTGCCAGCAGTTTATGGGACAGGTCTAATGAAAAACTGTTTTTT. It yields the protein CASSLWDRSNEKLFF.

This clone was seen more than once but under ten times. The V call is TRBV29-1, the J call TRBJ2-5; a possible D gene is TRBD2 (7 bases). Germline values: CDR1 SQVTM, CDR2 ANQGSEA. There are 12 residues in the CDR3. V gave up 8 bases and J gave up 2 bases, with 12 bases separating them. In DNA, the CDR3 is TGCAGCTTGAGGGGGGGGCAAGAGACCCAGTACTTC. Translation: CSLRGGQETQYF.

The chain has TRBV4-3 and TRBJ2-7; D remains ambiguous. V was pared by 1 base and J by 1 base, with 11 bases between. The CDR3 totals 15 residues. Germline CDR1 is LGHNA and CDR2 is YSLEER. The chain's CDR3 is CASSQGVASSYEQYF. DNA of the CDR3: TGCGCCAGCAGCCAAGGGGTAGCCTCGTCCTACGAGCAGTACTTC.

The chain joins TRBV5-1 to TRBJ1-4; 9 bases match TRBD1. The CDR3 has 14 residues. The ends lost 4 bases at V and 6 bases at J; junction bases unmatched: 4. Germline loops: CDR1 SGHRS, CDR2 YFSETQ. The CDR3 DNA is TGCGCCAGCAGCCTGGGACAGGGACATGAAAAACTGTTTTTT. Translated: CASSLGQGHEKLFF.